This note documents a single T cell receptor beta chain sequence. No antigen is known for it. Measured with immunoSEQ multiplex PCR; TCRdb has only the in-frame clones, and not every one. Among some 24,000 clones, around three quarters were seen once, and the ten largest hold roughly 27%. This sample was taken from a study of PD-1 blockade in classical Hodgkin lymphoma. As for the study in general: Patients received nivolumab 3 mg/kg intravenously every 2 weeks. Study conclusions and caveats: Exclusion was the outcome for patients who began nivolumab under 1 year after ASCT. Reasons behind the repertoire differences stay unclear, perhaps disease activity or earlier therapy. Healthy donors reportedly exceeded newly diagnosed patients in baseline TCR diversity.

Time point given: cycle 4 day 1 (C4D1), after more than five weeks of nivolumab. Every patient was affected by relapse after autologous stem cell transplantation, while exposure to brentuximab vedotin was not uniform. The germline gives CDR1 MNHEY, CDR2 SMNVEV (reference sequence). This CDR3 region has 16 residues. Trimming removed 5 bases from V and 2 bases from J; junction bases left unmatched: 3. The receptor's source is a human donor with classical Hodgkin lymphoma. The rearrangement uses TRBV27 and TRBJ2-1; the match to TRBD2 covers 13 bases. Sample: peripheral blood mononuclear cells (PBMCs), taken before the fourth cycle of nivolumab. In nucleotides, the CDR3 is TGTGCCAGCAGTCCCGGGACTAGCGGGGCCTACAATGAGCAGTTCTTC. It is translated as CASSPGTSGAYNEQFF.